The 32 T cell receptor beta chains given below trace back to one sample, sequenced in a study of shared clonotypes between healthy human individuals. Sequencing was performed with immunoSEQ multiplex PCR; in TCRdb, only in-frame clones are kept and a portion is missing. Among 2 million to 2.5 million clones listed, 85% to 95% were seen once. The sequenced sample consisted of naive CD4+ T cells from PBMCs. Subset in this sample: CD45RA+ positively selected. These receptors all come from a young man in good health. Some clones in this sample may be carry-over from other donors' samples.

Notes on this clone: Other nucleotide sequences from this sample produce the same CDR3. This sequence joins TRBV4-1 and TRBJ2-7, with TRBD1 matching over 10 bases. With V trimmed by 2 bases and J by 2 bases, 3 bases remained unmatched. Germline CDR1 MGHRA, CDR2 YSYEKL. This CDR3 comprises 15 residues. The CDR3 DNA sequence: TGCGCCAGCAGCCAAACAGGGACAGGGGCCTACGAGCAGTACTTC. Its translation is CASSQTGTGAYEQYF.

Of note for this clone: Other DNA variants within this sample encode the same CDR3. The V and J genes are TRBV29-1 and TRBJ1-5; D unresolved. The CDR3 extends over 12 amino acids. V lost 6 bases to trimming and J lost 4 bases, with 10 bases between them. CDR1 SQVTM and CDR2 ANQGSEA come from the germline V gene. The CDR3 protein is CSVADGNQPQHF. CDR3 coding DNA: TGCAGCGTCGCGGACGGGAATCAGCCCCAGCATTTT.

The chain recombines TRBV11-2 with TRBJ2-1, with D hard to call. The V gene's germline CDR1 is SGHAT and CDR2 FQNNGV. The germline V and J ends were trimmed by 0 bases and 3 bases, with 9 bases remaining between them. This CDR3 is built from 15 residues. The CDR3 spells CASSLDLAGYNEQFF. Written as DNA, the CDR3 is TGTGCCAGCAGCTTAGATCTTGCAGGCTACAATGAGCAGTTCTTC.

The chain joins TRBV2 to TRBJ2-7, with 8 bases aligning to TRBD1. V lost 6 bases to trimming and J lost 2 bases; unmatched junction nucleotides: 9. CDR3 length equals 15 residues. In germline, CDR1 is SNHLY, CDR2 FYNNEI. CDR3 protein: CASSGRDRFPYEQYF. In DNA form, the CDR3 reads TGTGCCAGCAGCGGCCGGGACAGGTTCCCCTACGAGCAGTACTTC.

To note about this clone: Distinct nucleotide sequences in the sample also encode this CDR3. The chain couples TRBV30 to TRBJ1-1; a possible D gene is TRBD1 (6 bases). CDR1 GTSNPN and CDR2 SVGIG come from the germline V gene (reference sequence). The CDR3 totals 13 residues. V was shortened by 2 bases and J by 4 bases, with 11 bases between the two germline ends. The CDR3 nucleotides are TGTGCCTGGAGTTCCAGGGGAGGCACTGAAGCTTTCTTT. Its translation is CAWSSRGGTEAFF. The full variable domain, rest sourced from reference TRBV30 and TRBJ1-1, is SQTIHQWPATLVQPVGSPLSLECTVEGTSNPNLYWYRQAAGRGLQLLFYSVGIGQISSEVPQNLSASRPQDRQFILSSKKLLLSDSGFYLCAWSSRGGTEAFFGQGTRLTVV.

This rearrangement joins TRBV6-5 to TRBJ1-1; no definite D call. The CDR3 has 15 residues. Germline CDR1 MNHEY, CDR2 SVGAGI. The V end was cut by 6 bases, the J end by 0 bases, with 14 bases between. CDR3 coding DNA: TGTGCCAGCAGACGGGCAGGCGCCCTGAACACTGAAGCTTTCTTT. The encoded protein is CASRRAGALNTEAFF.

This chain joins TRBV19 and TRBJ1-2; D possibly corresponds to TRBD1 (6 bases). V was clipped by 7 bases and J by 3 bases, with 18 bases between them. Germline V gene sequence: CDR1 LNHDA, CDR2 SQIVND (reference sequence). The CDR3 covers 15 residues. CDR3 sequence reads: CASNSPGGGDYGYTF. CDR3 coding DNA: TGTGCCAGTAACTCACCTGGGGGCGGGGACTATGGCTACACCTTC.

This chain connects TRBV7-2 to TRBJ1-5, with D unresolved. Germline values: CDR1 SGHTA, CDR2 FQGNSA. V shed 5 bases and J shed 0 bases, with 14 bases lying between them. The CDR3 sequence is 16 residues long. CDR3 amino acids: CASSATNRVSNQPQHF. CDR3 bases: TGTGCCAGCAGCGCCACCAACAGAGTTAGCAATCAGCCCCAGCATTTT.

V gene TRBV9 combines with J gene TRBJ1-3; 7 bases match TRBD1. The CDR3 sequence is 16 residues long. Germline V CDR1 and CDR2: SGDLS, YYNGEE. Unmatched junction bases numbered 11, after V lost 0 bases and J lost 8 bases. In DNA, the CDR3 is TGTGCCAGCAGCGTAGAAGGGGACAGATGTCGATACACCATATATTTT. The encoded protein is CASSVEGDRCRYTIYF.

The rearrangement joins TRBV30 to TRBJ1-3; D remains ambiguous. The V end was cut by 5 bases, the J end by 0 bases, with 2 bases between. This CDR3 is built from 11 residues. CDR1 and CDR2 from the germline V gene are GTSNPN and SVGIG (reference sequence). The CDR3 reads CAWVSGNTIYF. The CDR3 bases are TGTGCCTGGGTCTCTGGAAACACCATATATTTT.

The J gene is TRBJ2-1, the V gene TRBV6-1; D perhaps matches TRBD1 (5 bases). The CDR3 is made up of 15 amino acids. V was pared by 7 bases and J by 1 base, with 14 bases between. The germline V gene has CDR1 MNHNS and CDR2 SASEGT. The CDR3 is CASNDRVGSYNEQFF. The CDR3 DNA follows: TGTGCCAGCAATGACAGAGTTGGTTCCTACAATGAGCAGTTCTTC.

The J gene is TRBJ1-2, the V gene TRBV5-6, with 10 nucleotides matching TRBD1. Germline CDR1 and CDR2: SGHDT and YYEEEE. With 3 bases clipped from V and 8 bases from J, the junction kept 4 bases outside the gene matches. The CDR3 sequence is 13 residues long. The CDR3 protein is CASSSPGQGGYTF. The DNA of the CDR3 is TGTGCCAGCAGCTCTCCGGGACAGGGGGGCTACACCTTC.

V and J are TRBV7-2 and TRBJ2-3; D may be TRBD2 (6 bases). Germline V gene lookup returns CDR1 SGHTA and CDR2 FQGNSA. Trimming left V 5 bases short and J 4 bases short, with 16 bases between. The CDR3 totals 15 residues. DNA for the CDR3: TGTGCCAGCAGCCCGCCGGGACTCCGGGCAGATACGCAGTATTTT. It yields the protein CASSPPGLRADTQYF.

The chain recombines TRBV4-1 with TRBJ2-6; TRBD2 matches 13 bases. The CDR3 has 21 amino acids. Germline V CDR1 and CDR2: MGHRA, YSYEKL. V was clipped by 1 base and J by 3 bases; unmatched bases: 12. The CDR3 region is CASSQVQGRTSGSGGANVLTF. The CDR3 DNA sequence: TGCGCCAGCAGCCAAGTTCAGGGGAGGACTAGCGGGAGTGGTGGGGCCAACGTCCTGACTTTC.

The V call is TRBV28, the J call TRBJ2-1, with D hard to call. V dropped 3 bases and J dropped 9 bases, with 12 bases sitting between them. There are 13 residues in the CDR3. CDR1 and CDR2 from the germline V gene are MDHEN and SYDVKM. Written as DNA, the CDR3 is TGTGCCAGCAGTTTGGACCCAGGTCGTGAGCAGTTCTTC. Residues: CASSLDPGREQFF.

The V call is TRBV28, the J call TRBJ2-1, with D perhaps matching TRBD2 (6 bases). The V gene's germline CDR1 is MDHEN and CDR2 SYDVKM. This CDR3 is 12 amino acids long. Trimming left V 6 bases short and J 13 bases short, with 16 bases between. The CDR3 DNA sequence: TGTGCCAGCAGCATTATAGCGGAGGGCCAGTTCTTC. It is translated as CASSIIAEGQFF.

The chain uses TRBV5-1 and TRBJ1-1; a possible D gene is TRBD1 (5 bases). There are 15 residues in the CDR3. Germline V gene data show CDR1 as SGHRS and CDR2 as YFSETQ. V dropped 5 bases and J dropped 1 base, with 15 bases sitting between them. CDR3 amino acids: CASRRLNTGNTEAFF. For the CDR3, the DNA is TGCGCCAGCAGACGACTTAATACAGGGAACACTGAAGCTTTCTTT.

J is TRBJ2-5 and V is TRBV5-4; D may be TRBD2 (5 bases). Germline CDR1 SGHNT, CDR2 YYREEE (reference sequence). This CDR3 spans 13 amino acids. Between the trimmed V and J ends, which lost 2 bases and 5 bases, there was a span of 10 bases. CDR3 sequence: CASSFGSGETQYF. CDR3 in DNA: TGTGCCAGCAGCTTTGGGAGTGGGGAGACCCAGTACTTC.

This clone has just a few counts. The chain combines TRBV6-4 with TRBJ1-1; unclear D gene. The length of the CDR3 is 13 residues. Per the germline V gene, CDR1 is MRHNA and CDR2 is SNTAGT. V lost 7 bases to trimming and J lost 0 bases, with 9 bases between them. CDR3 in amino acids: CASKLEVNTEAFF. DNA of the CDR3: TGTGCCAGCAAACTAGAGGTGAACACTGAAGCTTTCTTT.

This sequence joins TRBV5-1 and TRBJ1-1; 7 nucleotides line up with TRBD1. V lost 0 bases and J lost 5; bases outside the gene matches: 10. Germline V gene sequence: CDR1 SGHRS, CDR2 YFSETQ. The CDR3 consists of 16 residues. The CDR3 loop reads CASSLAARQGMTEAFF. The CDR3 region has the DNA TGCGCCAGCAGCTTGGCCGCGAGACAGGGTATGACTGAAGCTTTCTTT.

This clone has only a few counts. This chain joins TRBV29-1 and TRBJ1-1; D possibly corresponds to TRBD1 (5 bases). The CDR3 is made up of 12 amino acids. Per germline, CDR1 SQVTM and CDR2 ANQGSEA. Deletions cut 2 bases from V and 11 bases from J, with 15 bases between. CDR3 loop: CSVELLLGTAFF. The CDR3 coding sequence is TGCAGCGTTGAATTACTACTGGGGACCGCTTTCTTT.

Concerning this clone itself: The same CDR3 can be traced to other DNA sequences in this sample. The V call is TRBV5-1, the J call TRBJ2-3; TRBD1 matches at 8 bases. V shed 2 bases and J 6 bases; nucleotides not matched to a gene: 5. The germline CDR1 and CDR2 sequences are SGHRS and YFSETQ. CDR3 length: 14 residues. The CDR3 here is CASSLGTGGDTQYF. CDR3 nucleotides: TGCGCCAGCAGCTTAGGGACAGGCGGTGATACGCAGTATTTT.

The rearrangement uses TRBV7-9 and TRBJ1-2; a weak D match, TRBD1 (5 bases). The ends were cut back, 4 bases at V and 3 bases at J, with 12 bases in the middle. The germline gives CDR1 SEHNR, CDR2 FQNEAQ (reference sequence). There are 14 residues in the CDR3. CDR3: CASSSPRDYYGYTF. The CDR3 DNA sequence: TGTGCCAGCAGCTCCCCCCGGGACTACTATGGCTACACCTTC. The variable domain in full, completed from reference TRBV7-9 and TRBJ1-2, reads DTGVSQNPRHKITKRGQNVTFRCDPISEHNRLYWYRQTLGQGPEFLTYFQNEAQLEKSRLLSDRFSAERPKGSFSTLEIQRTEQGDSAMYLCASSSPRDYYGYTFGSGTRLTVV.

This chain connects TRBV7-3 to TRBJ2-1; TRBD2 might be the D (6 bases). The CDR3 sequence is 14 residues long. V shed 2 bases and J shed 7 bases, with 12 bases lying between them. CDR1 is SGHTA and CDR2 is FQGTGA in the germline V gene. The CDR3 sequence is CASSLGTDQNEQFF. The DNA for the CDR3 is TGTGCCAGCAGCTTAGGGACTGATCAGAATGAGCAGTTCTTC.

This clone appeared a single time. The genes are TRBV25-1 and TRBJ1-5; D remains ambiguous. The CDR3 contains 13 residues. The V end lost 5 bases, the J end lost 6 bases, and 11 bases lay between the germline ends. Germline CDR1 MGHDK, CDR2 SYGVNS. CDR3 in DNA: TGTGCCAGCAGTTTATCATCAGGTCAGCCCCAGCATTTT. It codes for CASSLSSGQPQHF.

This rearrangement joins TRBV29-1 to TRBJ1-2, with D unclear. Germline assignment: CDR1 SQVTM and CDR2 ANQGSEA. With 4 bases removed from V and 0 bases from J, the gap between germline ends came to 12 bases. This CDR3 has 14 amino acids. CDR3 sequence (DNA): TGCAGCGTTGTGGCCCCTCGAGCTAACTATGGCTACACCTTC. Protein: CSVVAPRANYGYTF. The whole variable domain, remainder taken from reference TRBV29-1 and TRBJ1-2, is SAVISQKPSRDICQRGTSLTIQCQVDSQVTMMFWYRQQPGQSLTLIATANQGSEATYESGFVIDKFPISRPNLTFSTLTVSNMSPEDSSIYLCSVVAPRANYGYTFGSGTRLTVV.

The chain joins TRBV5-5 to TRBJ1-2; TRBD1 might be the D (5 bases). V was pared by 6 bases and J by 0 bases, with 15 bases between. Germline assignment: CDR1 SGHKS and CDR2 YYEKEE (reference sequence). The CDR3 extends over 15 amino acids. The chain's CDR3 is CASTPVGPANYGYTF. As DNA, the CDR3 is TGTGCCAGCACCCCGGTGGGGCCAGCTAACTATGGCTACACCTTC. Filled out from reference TRBV5-5 and TRBJ1-2, the complete variable domain reads DAGVTQSPTHLIKTRGQQVTLRCSPISGHKSVSWYQQVLGQGPQFIFQYYEKEERGRGNFPDRFSARQFPNYSSELNVNALLLGDSALYLCASTPVGPANYGYTFGSGTRLTVV.

The V call is TRBV6-5, the J call TRBJ2-3, with 7 bases fitting TRBD1. Germline trimming cut 6 bases from V and 3 bases from J; bases unmatched to any gene: 9. CDR1 and CDR2 (germline): MNHEY, SVGAGI. The CDR3 sequence is 15 residues long. The CDR3 nucleotides are TGTGCCAGCAGGTACAGGGGAATTCGGACAGATACGCAGTATTTT. It codes for CASRYRGIRTDTQYF.

The rearrangement uses TRBV7-9 and TRBJ2-7; no reliable D call. The germline V gene has CDR1 SEHNR and CDR2 FQNEAQ (reference sequence). Trimming left V 0 bases short and J 7 bases short, with 16 bases between. The CDR3 is 15 amino acids. CDR3 in amino acids: CASSLAERRPFEQYF. In nucleotides, the CDR3 is TGTGCCAGCAGCTTAGCGGAGAGACGACCATTTGAGCAGTACTTC.

This clone was picked up one time. The V call is TRBV19, the J call TRBJ2-2, with D hard to call. The CDR3 contains 15 residues. Per the germline V gene, CDR1 is LNHDA and CDR2 is SQIVND (reference sequence). Between the trimmed V and J ends, which lost 3 bases and 0 bases, there was a span of 8 bases. CDR3 protein: CASSIAVANTGELFF. Here the CDR3 DNA reads TGTGCCAGTAGTATCGCAGTCGCGAACACCGGGGAGCTGTTTTTT.

The chain links TRBV6-5 to TRBJ2-7, with 7 bases matching TRBD1. Germline CDR1 MNHEY, CDR2 SVGAGI. Trimming at V came to 7 bases and at J to 3 bases, leaving 9 bases not matched to a gene. CDR3 length: 14 residues. Here the CDR3 DNA reads TGTGCCAGCACCCCGGGACAGAACTACTACGAGCAGTACTTC. This encodes CASTPGQNYYEQYF.

The rearrangement uses TRBV7-9 and TRBJ2-3; D is unclear. This CDR3 spans 15 amino acids. The germline V gene has CDR1 SEHNR and CDR2 FQNEAQ (reference sequence). The V gene lost 4 bases and the J gene lost 4 bases, with 15 bases spanning the gap. In DNA form, the CDR3 reads TGTGCCAGCAGCTCTCTAGGCCCTGGACCAGATACGCAGTATTTT. Protein sequence: CASSSLGPGPDTQYF.